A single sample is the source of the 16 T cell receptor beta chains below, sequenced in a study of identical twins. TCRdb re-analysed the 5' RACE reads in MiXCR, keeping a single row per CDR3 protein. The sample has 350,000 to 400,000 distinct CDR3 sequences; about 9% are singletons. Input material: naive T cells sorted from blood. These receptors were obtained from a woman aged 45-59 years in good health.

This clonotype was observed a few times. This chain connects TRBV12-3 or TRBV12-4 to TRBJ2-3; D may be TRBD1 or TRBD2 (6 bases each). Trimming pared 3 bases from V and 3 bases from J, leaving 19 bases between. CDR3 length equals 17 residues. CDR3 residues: CASSLVVGAAGTDTQYF. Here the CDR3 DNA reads TGTGCCAGCAGTTTGGTCGTGGGGGCCGCGGGGACAGATACGCAGTATTTT.

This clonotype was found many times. CDR3 nucleotides: TGTGCCAGCAGCTTAGGAGGGGGAATTGGAAACACCATATATTTT. Translating gives CASSLGGGIGNTIYF. The chain links TRBV7-6 to TRBJ1-3; D is possibly TRBD1 (6 bases). The V and J ends lost 1 base and 3 bases respectively, with 10 bases between them. CDR3 length equals 15 residues. Germline CDR1 reads SGHVS; CDR2 reads FNYEAQ.

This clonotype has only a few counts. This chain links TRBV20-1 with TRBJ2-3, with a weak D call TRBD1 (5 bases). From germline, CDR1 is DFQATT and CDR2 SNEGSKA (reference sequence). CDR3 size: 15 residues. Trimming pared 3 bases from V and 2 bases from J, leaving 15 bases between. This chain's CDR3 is CSASRAGMDTDTQYF. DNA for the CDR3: TGCAGTGCTAGTCGGGCAGGGATGGACACAGATACGCAGTATTTT.

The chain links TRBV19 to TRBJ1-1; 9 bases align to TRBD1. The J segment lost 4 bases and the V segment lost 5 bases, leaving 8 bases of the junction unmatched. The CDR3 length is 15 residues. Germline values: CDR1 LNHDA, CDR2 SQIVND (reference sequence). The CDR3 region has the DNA TGTGCCAGTAGTGAACAGGGGGCGCCCCGCACTGAAGCTTTCTTT. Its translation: CASSEQGAPRTEAFF.

In nucleotides, the CDR3 is TGCGCCAGCAGCCAAGCCTTCATCGATCAGCCCCAGCATTTT. Its protein product is CASSQAFIDQPQHF. V gene TRBV4-1 combines with J gene TRBJ1-5; D gene unclear. The CDR3 is 14 amino acids. Trimming removed 1 base from V and 5 bases from J, with 9 bases in between. Germline CDR1 reads MGHRA; CDR2 reads YSYEKL.

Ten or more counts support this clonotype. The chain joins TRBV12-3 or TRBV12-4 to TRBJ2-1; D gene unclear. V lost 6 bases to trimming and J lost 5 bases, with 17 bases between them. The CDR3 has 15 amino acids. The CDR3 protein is CASRPLDGSHNEQFF. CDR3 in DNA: TGTGCCAGCAGACCTCTAGATGGTTCCCACAATGAGCAGTTCTTC.

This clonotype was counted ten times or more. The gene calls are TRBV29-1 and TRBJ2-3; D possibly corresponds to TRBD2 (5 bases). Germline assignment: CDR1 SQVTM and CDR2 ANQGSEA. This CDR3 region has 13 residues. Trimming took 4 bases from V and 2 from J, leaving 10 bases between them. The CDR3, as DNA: TGCAGCGTTGGGCTAGCCGCCACAGATACGCAGTATTTT. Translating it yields CSVGLAATDTQYF.

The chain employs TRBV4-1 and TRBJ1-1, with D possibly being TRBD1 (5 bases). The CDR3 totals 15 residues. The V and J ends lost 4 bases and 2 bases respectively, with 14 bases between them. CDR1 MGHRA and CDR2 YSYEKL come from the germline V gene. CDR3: CASSLLAGVNTEAFF. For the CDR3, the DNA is TGCGCCAGCAGCCTACTGGCGGGGGTCAACACTGAAGCTTTCTTT.

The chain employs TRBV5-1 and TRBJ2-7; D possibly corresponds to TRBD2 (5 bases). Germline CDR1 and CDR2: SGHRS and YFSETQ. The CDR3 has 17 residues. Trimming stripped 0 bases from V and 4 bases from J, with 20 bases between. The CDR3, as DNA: TGCGCCAGCAGCTTGGGGTCTATCGTAGGCGGGCCTTACGAGCAGTACGTC. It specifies CASSLGSIVGGPYEQYV.

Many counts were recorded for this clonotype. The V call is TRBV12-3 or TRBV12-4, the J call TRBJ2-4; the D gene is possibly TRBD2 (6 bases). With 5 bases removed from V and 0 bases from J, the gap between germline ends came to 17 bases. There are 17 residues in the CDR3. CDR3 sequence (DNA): TGTGCCAGCAGTCTTCGCGGGGCAGGGCTAGCCAAAAACATTCAGTACTTC. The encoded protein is CASSLRGAGLAKNIQYF.

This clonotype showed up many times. The CDR3 loop reads CSVGTDTQYF. In DNA form, the CDR3 reads TGCAGCGTTGGGACAGATACGCAGTATTTT. V usage is TRBV29-1 and J usage is TRBJ2-3; D uncertain. CDR3 length: 10 amino acids. The germline V gene encodes CDR1 SQVTM and CDR2 ANQGSEA. Trimming cost V 4 bases and J 3 bases, with 2 bases left between them.

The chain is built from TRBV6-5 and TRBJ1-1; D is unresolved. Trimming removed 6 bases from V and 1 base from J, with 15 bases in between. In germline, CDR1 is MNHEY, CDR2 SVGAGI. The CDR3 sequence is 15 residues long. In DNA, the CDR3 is TGTGCCAGCAGCAACTACGGAGGCCAGAACACTGAAGCTTTCTTT. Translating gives CASSNYGGQNTEAFF.

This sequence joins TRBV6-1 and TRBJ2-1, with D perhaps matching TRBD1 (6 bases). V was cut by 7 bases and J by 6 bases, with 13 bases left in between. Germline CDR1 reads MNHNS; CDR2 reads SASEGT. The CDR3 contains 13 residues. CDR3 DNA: TGTGCCAGCACCCTGAGAGGGGGCAATGAGCAGTTCTTC. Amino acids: CASTLRGGNEQFF.

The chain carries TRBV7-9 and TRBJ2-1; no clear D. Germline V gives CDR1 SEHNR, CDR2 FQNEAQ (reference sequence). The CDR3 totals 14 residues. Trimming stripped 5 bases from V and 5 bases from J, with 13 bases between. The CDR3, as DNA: TGTGCCAGCAGCCCCGTGGCGGCGAACAATGAGCAGTTCTTC. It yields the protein CASSPVAANNEQFF.

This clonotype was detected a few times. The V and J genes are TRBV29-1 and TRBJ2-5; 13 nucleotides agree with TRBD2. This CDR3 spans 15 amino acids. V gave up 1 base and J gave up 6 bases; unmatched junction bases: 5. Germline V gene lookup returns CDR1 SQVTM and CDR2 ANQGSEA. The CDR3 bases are TGCAGCGTTGAAGGGACTAGCGGGAGTAAGAAGACCCAGTACTTC. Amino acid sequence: CSVEGTSGSKKTQYF.

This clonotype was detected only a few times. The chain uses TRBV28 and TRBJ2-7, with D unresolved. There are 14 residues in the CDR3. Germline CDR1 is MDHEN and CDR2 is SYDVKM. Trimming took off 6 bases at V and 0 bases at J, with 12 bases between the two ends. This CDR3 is CASRIAPASYEQYF. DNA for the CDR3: TGTGCCAGCAGAATTGCGCCCGCCTCCTACGAGCAGTACTTC.